A selection of T cell receptor beta chains follows, all from one sample in a study of PD-1 blockade in classical Hodgkin lymphoma. The table came from immunoSEQ multiplex PCR; TCRdb's copy has only in-frame clones and leaves some out. The data hold under 6,500 clones, with 70% to 90% observed a single time. The sample was CD8+ T cells from blood. The receptors were gathered from a human donor with classical Hodgkin lymphoma. The CDR3 runs from the conserved cysteine through the conserved F or W. A D gene is named only where the DNA matches it firmly.

v_gene: TRBV19
len: 14
j_gene: TRBJ1-1
d_gene: -
CDR3aa: CASSWDAENTEAFF

v_gene: TRBV25-1
len: 14
j_gene: TRBJ2-7
d_gene: TRBD1
CDR3aa: CASSNRGASYEQYF

v_gene: TRBV19
len: 18
j_gene: TRBJ2-7
d_gene: -
CDR3aa: CASSPTLPTDPFSYEQYF

v_gene: TRBV6-1
len: 12
j_gene: TRBJ1-3
d_gene: -
CDR3aa: CASSAWGNTIYF

v_gene: TRBV2
len: 12
j_gene: TRBJ2-2
d_gene: -
CDR3aa: CATRGEGGELFF

v_gene: TRBV6-1
len: 14
j_gene: TRBJ1-2
d_gene: -
CDR3aa: CASILRGGRDGYTF

v_gene: TRBV30
len: 15
j_gene: TRBJ2-4
d_gene: TRBD2
CDR3aa: CAWSSPSGRGYIQYF

v_gene: TRBV27
len: 14
j_gene: TRBJ2-2
d_gene: -
CDR3aa: CASSVLVWAGELFF

v_gene: TRBV25-1
len: 17
j_gene: TRBJ2-1
d_gene: TRBD2
CDR3aa: CASSNKGAGDSYNEQFF